The 9 T cell receptor beta chains below come from one sample, sequenced in a study of blood T cell repertoires in COVID-19. Libraries were prepared by immunoSEQ multiplex PCR; TCRdb keeps only in-frame clonotypes and omits some of them. The table lists 75,000 or so clones, more than 70% of them singletons, with around 5.8% in the top ten. The sequenced sample was peripheral blood. All receptors come from a man aged 55 to 69 with active or convalescent COVID-19.

The V gene is TRBV5-4, the J gene TRBJ1-3; D gene uncertain. Germline CDR1 is SGHNT and CDR2 is YYREEE (reference sequence). The germline V and J ends were trimmed by 4 bases and 4 bases, with 18 bases remaining between them. There are 16 residues in the CDR3. CDR3 DNA: TGTGCCAGCAGCCCGGTAAACGAGGCTGGAGGAAACACCATATATTTT. Protein: CASSPVNEAGGNTIYF.

The chain combines TRBV7-6 with TRBJ1-2; 7 nucleotides agree with TRBD1. The CDR3 covers 14 residues. CDR1 is SGHVS, CDR2 FNYEAQ, per germline. V shed 1 base, J shed 8 bases, and the junction held 7 bases outside the gene matches. CDR3 DNA: TGTGCCAGCAGCTTAGGCGAAGGGGGCGGGGGCTACACCTTC. Residues: CASSLGEGGGGYTF.

V and J are TRBV3-1 (or the pseudogene TRBV3-2) and TRBJ2-3; tentative D call: TRBD1 (6 bases). CDR3 size: 15 residues. V lost 0 bases, J lost 6 bases, and 13 bases lay in between. The germline CDR1 and CDR2 sequences are LGHDT and YNNKEL (reference sequence). The CDR3 spells CASSQEGRGHDTQYF. The DNA for the CDR3 is TGTGCCAGCAGCCAAGAAGGCAGGGGCCACGATACGCAGTATTTT.

J is TRBJ2-7 and V is TRBV4-3, with TRBD2 identical over 7 bases. After removal of 1 base from V and 0 bases from J, the junction contained 9 bases not matched to a gene. Per germline, CDR1 LGHNA and CDR2 YSLEER. The CDR3 length is 17 residues. The CDR3 loop is CASSQGYAGGSSYEQYF. The CDR3 DNA reads TGCGCCAGCAGCCAAGGGTACGCAGGCGGGAGCTCCTACGAGCAGTACTTC.

J is TRBJ2-2 and V is TRBV7-2, with 8 bases identical to TRBD1. Trimming at V came to 3 bases and at J to 3 bases, leaving 6 bases not matched to a gene. The CDR3 length is 16 residues. Per germline, CDR1 SGHTA and CDR2 FQGNSA. The CDR3 loop reads CASSFRRGPDTGELFF. CDR3 nucleotide sequence: TGTGCCAGCAGCTTCCGCAGGGGGCCAGACACCGGGGAGCTGTTTTTT.

The chain recombines TRBV19 with TRBJ2-7; 11 bases align to TRBD1. The CDR3 is made up of 15 amino acids. Trimming removed 6 bases from V and 5 bases from J; junction bases left unmatched: 9. Germline V gives CDR1 LNHDA, CDR2 SQIVND (reference sequence). DNA for the CDR3: TGTGCCAGTAGCCCCTGGACAGGGGGCATTAACGAGCAGTACTTC. It translates to CASSPWTGGINEQYF.

The chain links TRBV11-1 to TRBJ2-7; the match to TRBD2 covers 8 bases. Per the germline V gene, CDR1 is SGHAT and CDR2 is FQDESV (reference sequence). The CDR3 contains 16 residues. Trimming at V came to 3 bases and at J to 0 bases, leaving 7 bases not matched to a gene. DNA for the CDR3: TGTGCCAGCAGCTTTATAGCGGGGTCTAGCTCCTACGAGCAGTACTTC. Amino acid sequence: CASSFIAGSSSYEQYF.

This clone was observed a few times. This chain connects TRBV2 to TRBJ2-7; D possibly corresponds to TRBD2 (5 bases). Germline loops: CDR1 SNHLY, CDR2 FYNNEI. V was clipped by 0 bases and J by 3 bases, with 12 bases between them. This CDR3 comprises 15 residues. The CDR3 DNA is TGTGCCAGCAGTGAAGCGAGGACTCTGGACTACGAGCAGTACTTC. Amino acid sequence: CASSEARTLDYEQYF.

The chain couples TRBV9 to TRBJ2-1; 11 bases fit TRBD2. This CDR3 has 14 amino acids. Germline trimming cut 5 bases from V and 9 bases from J; bases unmatched to any gene: 7. The germline gives CDR1 SGDLS, CDR2 YYNGEE. CDR3 amino acids: CASRNSGGDGEQFF. The CDR3 coding sequence is TGTGCCAGCAGGAATAGCGGGGGGGACGGTGAGCAGTTCTTC.